The TCR beta chain described here comes from a study of CD8 T cells in ankylosing spondylitis. Findings and limits, study-wide: Within ankylosing spondylitis blood, a TCR beta motif made up of seven to nine highly homologous variants appeared to be characteristic. Disease-linked clones bore a CD8+ phenotype and were relatively rare in peripheral blood.

The TCR beta libraries were generated through quantitative 5'-RACE incorporating molecular barcodes. TCRdb recomputed calls from the 5' RACE reads with MiXCR, one row per CDR3 protein. The repertoire holds about 160,000 distinct CDR3 sequences, with around 9.6% as singletons. V gave up 5 bases and J gave up 3 bases; unmatched junction bases: 11. CDR1 and CDR2 from the germline V gene are SGHRS and YFSETQ. CDR3 size: 18 residues. With regard to this clonotype: Its antigen is undetermined.

The source material was blood, either unsorted or a sorted T cell fraction (not recorded which). This clonotype was obtained from a female donor with ankylosing spondylitis or in good health (not recorded which). J is TRBJ2-2 and V is TRBV5-1; 12 bases align to TRBD2. CDR3 sequence reads: CASRPGLAGNMDTGELFF. The CDR3 DNA sequence: TGCGCCAGCAGACCCGGACTAGCGGGAAATATGGACACCGGGGAGCTGTTTTTT. Drawing the rest from reference TRBV5-1 and TRBJ2-2, the complete variable domain is KAGVTQTPRYLIKTRGQQVTLSCSPISGHRSVSWYQQTPGQGLQFLFEYFSETQRNKGNFPGRFSGRQFSNSRSEMNVSTLELGDSALYLCASRPGLAGNMDTGELFFGEGSRLTVL.